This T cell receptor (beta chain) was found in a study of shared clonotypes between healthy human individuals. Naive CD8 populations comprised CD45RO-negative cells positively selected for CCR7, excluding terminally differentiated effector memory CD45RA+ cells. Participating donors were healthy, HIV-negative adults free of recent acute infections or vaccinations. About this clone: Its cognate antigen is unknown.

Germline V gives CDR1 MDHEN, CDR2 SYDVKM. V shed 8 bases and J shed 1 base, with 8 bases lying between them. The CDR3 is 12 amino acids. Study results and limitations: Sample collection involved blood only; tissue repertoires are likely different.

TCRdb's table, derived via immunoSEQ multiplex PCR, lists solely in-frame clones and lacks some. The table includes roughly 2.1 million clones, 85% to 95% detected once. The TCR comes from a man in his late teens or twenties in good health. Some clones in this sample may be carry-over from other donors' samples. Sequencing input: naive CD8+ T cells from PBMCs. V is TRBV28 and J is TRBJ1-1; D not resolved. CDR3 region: CASRMRNTEAFF. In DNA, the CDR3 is TGTGCCAGCCGTATGCGGAACACTGAAGCTTTCTTT.